This T cell receptor (beta chain) was found in a study of cytomegalovirus exposure and HLA in healthy donors. Concerning this clone: Germline is not matched at one junction end, which may reflect a read error.

The CDR3 is 14 residues long. Germline CDR1 is SEHNR and CDR2 is FQNEAQ (reference sequence). 60 Vbeta and 13 Jbeta primers were used in PCR. Sequencing used immunoSEQ multiplex PCR; TCRdb keeps in-frame clones, though not all of them. The table has some 150,000 clones, around 64% seen once; the top ten hold 2.5% to 3%. Source material: PBMCs. The sequence came from a woman in her twenties or thirties in good health and CMV-seronegative. The V and J genes are TRBV7-9 and TRBJ1-4; 7 bases line up with TRBD1. CDR3 bases: TGTTCCAGCAGCTCGGGACAGAGTAATGAAAAACTGTTTTTT. This sequence encodes CSSSSGQSNEKLFF.